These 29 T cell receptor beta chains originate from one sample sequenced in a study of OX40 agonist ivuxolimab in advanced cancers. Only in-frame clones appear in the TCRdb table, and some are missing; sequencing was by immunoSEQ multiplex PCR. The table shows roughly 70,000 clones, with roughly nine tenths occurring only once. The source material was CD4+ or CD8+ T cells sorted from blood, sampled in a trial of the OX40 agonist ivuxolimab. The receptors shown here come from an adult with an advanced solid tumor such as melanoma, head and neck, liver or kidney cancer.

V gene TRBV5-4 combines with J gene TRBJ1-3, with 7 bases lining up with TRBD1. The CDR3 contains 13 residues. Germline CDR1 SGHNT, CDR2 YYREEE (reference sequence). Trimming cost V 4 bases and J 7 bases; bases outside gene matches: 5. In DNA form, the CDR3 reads TGTGCCAGCAGCAGGACAGGCGTTAACACCATATATTTT. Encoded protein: CASSRTGVNTIYF.

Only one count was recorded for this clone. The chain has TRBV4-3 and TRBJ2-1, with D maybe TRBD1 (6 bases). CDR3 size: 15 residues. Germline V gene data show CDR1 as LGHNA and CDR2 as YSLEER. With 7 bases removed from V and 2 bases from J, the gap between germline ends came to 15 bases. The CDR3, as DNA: TGCGCCAGCACCCCAGGGACAACCCCCTACAATGAGCAGTTCTTC. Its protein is CASTPGTTPYNEQFF.

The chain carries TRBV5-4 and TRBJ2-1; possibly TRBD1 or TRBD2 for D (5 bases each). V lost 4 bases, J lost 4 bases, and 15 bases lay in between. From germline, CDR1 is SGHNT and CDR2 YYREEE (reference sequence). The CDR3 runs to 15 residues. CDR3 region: CASSAGTEIYNEQFF. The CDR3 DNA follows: TGTGCCAGCAGCGCCGGGACGGAAATTTACAATGAGCAGTTCTTC.

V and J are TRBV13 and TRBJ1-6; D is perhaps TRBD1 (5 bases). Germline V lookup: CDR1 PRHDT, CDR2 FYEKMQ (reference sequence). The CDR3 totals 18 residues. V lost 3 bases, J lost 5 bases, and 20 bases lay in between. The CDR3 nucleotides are TGTGCCAGCAGCTTTTTAAAGTCCGGTCGACAGAATAATTCACCCCTCCACTTT. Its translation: CASSFLKSGRQNNSPLHF.

CDR3 sequence (DNA): TGCAGTGAAGGGTTCACAGATACGCAGTATTTT. Translating gives CSEGFTDTQYF. This chain uses TRBV20-1 with TRBJ2-3; D gene ambiguous. Trimming cost V 7 bases and J 2 bases, with 7 bases left between them. This CDR3 spans 11 amino acids. Germline V CDR1 and CDR2: DFQATT, SNEGSKA (reference sequence).

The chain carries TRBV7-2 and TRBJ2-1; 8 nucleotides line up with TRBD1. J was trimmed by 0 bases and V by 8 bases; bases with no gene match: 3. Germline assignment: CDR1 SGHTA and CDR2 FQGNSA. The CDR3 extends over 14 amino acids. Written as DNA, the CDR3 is TGTGCCAGCCGGACAGGGAGCTCCTACAATGAGCAGTTCTTC. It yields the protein CASRTGSSYNEQFF.

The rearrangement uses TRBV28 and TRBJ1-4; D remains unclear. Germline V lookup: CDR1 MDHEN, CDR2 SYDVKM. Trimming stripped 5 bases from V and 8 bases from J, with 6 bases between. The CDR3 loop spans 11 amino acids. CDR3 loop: CASSISEKLFF. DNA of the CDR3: TGTGCCAGCAGTATTAGCGAAAAACTGTTTTTT.

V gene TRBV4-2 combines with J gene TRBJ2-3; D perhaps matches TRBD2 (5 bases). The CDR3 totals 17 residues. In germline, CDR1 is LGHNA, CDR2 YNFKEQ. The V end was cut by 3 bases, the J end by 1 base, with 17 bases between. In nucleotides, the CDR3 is TGTGCCAGCAGCCAGGACTTGAGGCAGGCTGGCACAGATACGCAGTATTTT. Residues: CASSQDLRQAGTDTQYF.

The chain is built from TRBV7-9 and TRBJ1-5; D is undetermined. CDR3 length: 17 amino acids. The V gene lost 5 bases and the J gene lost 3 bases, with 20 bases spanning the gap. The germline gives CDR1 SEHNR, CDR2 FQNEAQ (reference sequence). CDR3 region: CASSHVDWYPNNQPQHF. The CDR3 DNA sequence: TGTGCCAGCAGCCATGTAGATTGGTACCCAAACAATCAGCCCCAGCATTTT.

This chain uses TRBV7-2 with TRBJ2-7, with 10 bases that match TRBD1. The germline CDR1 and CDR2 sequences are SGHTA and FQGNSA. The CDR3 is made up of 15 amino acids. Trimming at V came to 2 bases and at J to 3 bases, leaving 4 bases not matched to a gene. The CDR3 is CASSLFGTGDYEQYF. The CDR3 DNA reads TGTGCCAGCAGCTTATTCGGGACAGGGGACTACGAGCAGTACTTC.

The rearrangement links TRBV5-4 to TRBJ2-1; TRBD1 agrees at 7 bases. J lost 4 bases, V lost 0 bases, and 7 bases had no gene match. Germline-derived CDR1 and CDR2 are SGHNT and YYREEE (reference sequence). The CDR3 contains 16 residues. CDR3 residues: CASSLAVQGNYNEQFF. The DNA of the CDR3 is TGTGCCAGCAGCTTGGCGGTACAGGGGAATTACAATGAGCAGTTCTTC.

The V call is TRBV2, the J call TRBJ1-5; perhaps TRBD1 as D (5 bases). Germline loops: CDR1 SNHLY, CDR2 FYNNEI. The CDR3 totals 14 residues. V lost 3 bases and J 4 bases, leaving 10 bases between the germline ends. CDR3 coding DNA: TGTGCCAGCAGTGAGTTGGGGGGGAATCAGCCCCAGCATTTT. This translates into CASSELGGNQPQHF.

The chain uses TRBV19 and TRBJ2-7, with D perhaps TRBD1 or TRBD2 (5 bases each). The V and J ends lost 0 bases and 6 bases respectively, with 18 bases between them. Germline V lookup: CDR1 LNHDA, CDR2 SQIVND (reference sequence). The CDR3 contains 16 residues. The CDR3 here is CASSIDPPGPQSEQYF. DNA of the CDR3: TGTGCCAGTAGTATAGATCCCCCGGGGCCACAGAGCGAGCAGTACTTC. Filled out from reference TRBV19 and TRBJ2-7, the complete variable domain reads DGGITQSPKYLFRKEGQNVTLSCEQNLNHDAMYWYRQDPGQGLRLIYYSQIVNDFQKGDIAEGYSVSREKKESFPLTVTSAQKNPTAFYLCASSIDPPGPQSEQYFGPGTRLTVT.

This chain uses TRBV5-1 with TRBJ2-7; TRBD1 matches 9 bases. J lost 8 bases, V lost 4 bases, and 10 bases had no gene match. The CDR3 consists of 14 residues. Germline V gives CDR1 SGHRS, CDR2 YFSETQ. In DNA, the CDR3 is TGCGCCAGCAGCACAGAACGACAGGGGGAAAAGCAGTACTTC. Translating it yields CASSTERQGEKQYF.

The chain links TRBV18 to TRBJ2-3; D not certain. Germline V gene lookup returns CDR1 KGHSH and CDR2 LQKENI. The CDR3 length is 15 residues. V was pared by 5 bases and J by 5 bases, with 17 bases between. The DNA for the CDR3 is TGTGCCAGCTCAAGCAGCGCCCACGGCGGAGATACGCAGTATTTT. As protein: CASSSSAHGGDTQYF.

CDR3 DNA sequence: TGTGCCAGTAGTAGTCGGGACACTCTCTATGGCTACACCTTC. This encodes CASSSRDTLYGYTF. This chain joins TRBV19 and TRBJ1-2; maybe TRBD1 (6 bases). Germline V gene lookup returns CDR1 LNHDA and CDR2 SQIVND (reference sequence). Trimming left V 4 bases short and J 4 bases short, with 13 bases between. The CDR3 is made up of 14 amino acids.

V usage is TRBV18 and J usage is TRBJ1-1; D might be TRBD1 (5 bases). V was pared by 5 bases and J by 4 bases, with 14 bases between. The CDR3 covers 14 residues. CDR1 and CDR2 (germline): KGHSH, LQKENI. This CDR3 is CASSSSGSPTEAFF. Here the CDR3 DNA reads TGTGCCAGCTCATCTTCAGGGAGCCCCACTGAAGCTTTCTTT.

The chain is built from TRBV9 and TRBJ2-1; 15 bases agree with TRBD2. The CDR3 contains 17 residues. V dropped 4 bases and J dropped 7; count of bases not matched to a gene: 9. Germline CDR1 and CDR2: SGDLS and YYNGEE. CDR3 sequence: CASSFARTSGGANEQFF. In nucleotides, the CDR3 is TGTGCCAGCAGCTTCGCCCGGACTAGCGGGGGGGCGAATGAGCAGTTCTTC. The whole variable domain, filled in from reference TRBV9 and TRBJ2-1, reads DSGVTQTPKHLITATGQRVTLRCSPRSGDLSVYWYQQSLDQGLQFLIQYYNGEERAKGNILERFSAQQFPDLHSELNLSSLELGDSALYFCASSFARTSGGANEQFFGPGTRLTVL.

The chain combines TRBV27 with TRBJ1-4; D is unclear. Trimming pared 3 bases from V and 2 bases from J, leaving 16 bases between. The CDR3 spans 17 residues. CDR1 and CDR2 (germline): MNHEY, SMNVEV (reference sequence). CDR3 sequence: CASSLVRPATTNEKLFF. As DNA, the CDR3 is TGTGCCAGCAGTTTGGTCAGGCCCGCAACGACTAATGAAAAACTGTTTTTT. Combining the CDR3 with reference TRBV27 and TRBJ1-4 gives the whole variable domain EAQVTQNPRYLITVTGKKLTVTCSQNMNHEYMSWYRQDPGLGLRQIYYSMNVEVTDKGDVPEGYKVSRKEKRNFPLILESPSPNQTSLYFCASSLVRPATTNEKLFFGSGTQLSVL.

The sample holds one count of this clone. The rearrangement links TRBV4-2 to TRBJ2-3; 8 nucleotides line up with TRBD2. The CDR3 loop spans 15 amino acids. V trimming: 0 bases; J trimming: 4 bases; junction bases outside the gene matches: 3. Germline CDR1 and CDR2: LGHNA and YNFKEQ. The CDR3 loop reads CASSQETGGPDTQYF. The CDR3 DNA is TGTGCCAGCAGCCAAGAAACGGGGGGGCCAGATACGCAGTATTTT.

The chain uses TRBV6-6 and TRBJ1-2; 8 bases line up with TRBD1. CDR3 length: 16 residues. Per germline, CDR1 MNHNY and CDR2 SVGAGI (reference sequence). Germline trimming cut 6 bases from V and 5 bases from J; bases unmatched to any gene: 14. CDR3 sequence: CASRTDRASGLYGYTF. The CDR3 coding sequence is TGTGCCAGCAGAACGGACAGGGCCTCCGGTCTATATGGCTACACCTTC.

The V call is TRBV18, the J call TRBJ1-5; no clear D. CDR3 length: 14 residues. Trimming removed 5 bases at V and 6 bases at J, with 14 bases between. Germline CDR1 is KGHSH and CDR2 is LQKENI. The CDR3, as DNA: TGTGCCAGCTCAGAATTACCGGGTGGTCAGCCCCAGCATTTT. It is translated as CASSELPGGQPQHF. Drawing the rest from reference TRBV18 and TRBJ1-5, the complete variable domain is NAGVMQNPRHLVRRRGQEARLRCSPMKGHSHVYWYRQLPEEGLKFMVYLQKENIIDESGMPKERFSAEFPKEGPSILRIQQVVRGDSAAYFCASSELPGGQPQHFGDGTRLSIL.

The CDR3 region is CASSQEVGVLAGQYQETQYF. CDR3 nucleotides: TGCGCCAGCAGCCAAGAGGTGGGGGTGCTAGCGGGACAGTACCAAGAGACCCAGTACTTC. The chain carries TRBV4-1 and TRBJ2-5, with 9 bases that match TRBD2. Germline CDR1 MGHRA, CDR2 YSYEKL. The ends lost 0 bases at V and 0 bases at J; junction bases unmatched: 14. This CDR3 has 20 amino acids.

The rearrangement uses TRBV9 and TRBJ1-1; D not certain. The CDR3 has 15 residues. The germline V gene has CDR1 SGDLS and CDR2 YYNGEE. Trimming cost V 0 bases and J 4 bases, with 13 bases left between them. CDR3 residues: CASSVGVVGSTEAFF. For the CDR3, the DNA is TGTGCCAGCAGCGTAGGGGTCGTGGGGAGCACTGAAGCTTTCTTT. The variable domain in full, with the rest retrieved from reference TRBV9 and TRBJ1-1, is DSGVTQTPKHLITATGQRVTLRCSPRSGDLSVYWYQQSLDQGLQFLIQYYNGEERAKGNILERFSAQQFPDLHSELNLSSLELGDSALYFCASSVGVVGSTEAFFGQGTRLTVV.

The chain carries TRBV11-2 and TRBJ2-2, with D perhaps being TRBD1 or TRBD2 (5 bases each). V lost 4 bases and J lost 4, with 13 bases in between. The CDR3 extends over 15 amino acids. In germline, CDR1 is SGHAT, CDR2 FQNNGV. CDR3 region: CASSSTGTLTGELFF. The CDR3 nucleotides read TGTGCCAGCAGCTCGACCGGGACCCTCACCGGGGAGCTGTTTTTT.

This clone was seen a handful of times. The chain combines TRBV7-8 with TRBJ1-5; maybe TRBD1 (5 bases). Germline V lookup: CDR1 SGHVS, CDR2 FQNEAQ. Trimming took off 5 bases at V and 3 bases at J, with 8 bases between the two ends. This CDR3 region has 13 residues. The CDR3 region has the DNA TGTGCCAGCAGCAGACAGTCCAATCAGCCCCAGCATTTT. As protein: CASSRQSNQPQHF.

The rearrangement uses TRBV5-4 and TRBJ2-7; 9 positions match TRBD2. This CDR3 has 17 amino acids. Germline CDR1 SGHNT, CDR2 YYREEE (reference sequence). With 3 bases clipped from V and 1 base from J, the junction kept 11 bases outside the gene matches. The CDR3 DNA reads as TGTGCCAGCAGCTCCGGACTAGCGAAAGGGAGGTCCTACGAGCAGTACTTC. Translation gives CASSSGLAKGRSYEQYF.

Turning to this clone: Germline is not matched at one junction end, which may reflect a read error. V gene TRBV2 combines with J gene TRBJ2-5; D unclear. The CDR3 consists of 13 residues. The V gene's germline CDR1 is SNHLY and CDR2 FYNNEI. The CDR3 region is CASGEAPGETQYF. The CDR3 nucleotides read TGTGCCAGCGGTGAAGCCCCTGGGGAGACCCAGTACTTC.

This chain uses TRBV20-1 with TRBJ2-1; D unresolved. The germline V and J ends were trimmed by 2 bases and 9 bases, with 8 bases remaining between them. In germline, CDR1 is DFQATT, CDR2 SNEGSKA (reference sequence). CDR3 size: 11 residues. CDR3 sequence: CSARLVLEQFF. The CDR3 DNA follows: TGCAGTGCTAGACTAGTTCTTGAGCAGTTCTTC.